The present TCR beta chain was sequenced within a study of human T cells and chemical hapten exposure. General observations from the study: The study found that DPC sensitization did not change TCRs above 1 in 1000 frequency.

In its sample, this clonotype was seen a few times. Its specificity is not known. The CDR3 loop spans 13 amino acids. Germline CDR1 and CDR2: SGHRS and YFSETQ. The germline V and J ends were trimmed by 3 bases and 2 bases, with 6 bases remaining between them. The time point was: healthy volunteer bleed at 6 weeks. Before extraction, the whole blood was not fractionated, and total RNA was taken from it. One entry per CDR3 protein results from TCRdb running MiXCR on the RACE reads. The repertoire has 40,000 to 45,000 distinct CDR3 sequences, 3.7% of them found once; the top ten carry around 5.7%. Input material: whole blood. This TCR was sampled from a human donor in good health. Some clones in this sample may be carry-over from other donors' samples. The rearrangement uses TRBV5-1 and TRBJ1-5, with D unclear. The CDR3 loop reads CASSSDGNQPQHF. Here the CDR3 DNA reads TGCGCCAGCAGCTCCGACGGCAATCAGCCCCAGCATTTT.